Below, 30 T cell receptor beta chains from the same sample are listed, as sequenced in a study of shared clonotypes between healthy human individuals. Assay used: immunoSEQ multiplex PCR; TCRdb lists only in-frame clones, some missing. The repertoire holds around 2.3 million clones, with approximately 95% as singletons. Sequencing was carried out using naive CD4+ T cells sorted from blood. The subset was: CD45RA+ positively selected. These receptors were collected from a young man in good health.

The rearrangement joins TRBV2 to TRBJ1-1, with D perhaps matching TRBD1 (5 bases). The CDR3 length is 14 residues. V lost 6 bases to trimming and J lost 1 base, with 12 bases between them. CDR1 and CDR2 (germline): SNHLY, FYNNEI. CDR3 bases: TGTGCCAGCAGATACCTGGACAAGAACACTGAAGCTTTCTTT. It is translated as CASRYLDKNTEAFF.

Concerning this clone itself: Within the sample, other DNA sequences also encode this same CDR3. This chain uses TRBV6-6 with TRBJ1-1; 7 bases are shared with TRBD1. V shed 6 bases and J 0 bases; nucleotides not matched to a gene: 1. The CDR3 covers 13 residues. The germline CDR1 and CDR2 sequences are MNHNY and SVGAGI (reference sequence). The DNA for the CDR3 is TGTGCCAGCAGCAGGGGGGTGAACACTGAAGCTTTCTTT. This gives the protein CASSRGVNTEAFF.

The chain is built from TRBV9 and TRBJ2-7; a possible D gene is TRBD1 (6 bases). V was clipped by 0 bases and J by 2 bases, with 9 bases between them. Germline V lookup: CDR1 SGDLS, CDR2 YYNGEE. The CDR3 is 14 residues long. CDR3: CASSVEGDTYEQYF. In DNA, the CDR3 is TGTGCCAGCAGCGTAGAGGGGGATACCTACGAGCAGTACTTC.

The chain links TRBV28 to TRBJ2-7; D is uncertain. The V and J ends lost 6 bases and 6 bases respectively, with 12 bases between them. The CDR3 runs to 12 residues. The germline CDR1 and CDR2 sequences are MDHEN and SYDVKM. CDR3 amino acids: CASSRAAREQYF. The CDR3, as DNA: TGTGCCAGCAGCCGGGCGGCACGCGAGCAGTACTTC. Combining the CDR3 with reference TRBV28 and TRBJ2-7 gives the whole variable domain DVKVTQSSRYLVKRTGEKVFLECVQDMDHENMFWYRQDPGLGLRLIYFSYDVKMKEKGDIPEGYSVSREKKERFSLILESASTNQTSMYLCASSRAAREQYFGPGTRLTVT.

The J gene is TRBJ1-6, the V gene TRBV11-2; unclear D gene. Looked up from germline, CDR1 is SGHAT and CDR2 is FQNNGV. This CDR3 contains 16 residues. The germline V and J ends were trimmed by 5 bases and 3 bases, with 14 bases remaining between them. CDR3 amino acids: CASSQEGVSYNSPLHF. Here the CDR3 DNA reads TGTGCCAGCAGCCAGGAGGGAGTTAGCTATAATTCACCCCTCCACTTT.

The gene calls are TRBV10-3 and TRBJ1-6; perhaps TRBD1 as D (6 bases). This CDR3 region has 14 residues. Germline assignment: CDR1 ENHRY and CDR2 SYGVKD. V lost 6 bases and J lost 6, with 12 bases in between. The CDR3 sequence is CAISGGLANSPLHF. Here the CDR3 DNA reads TGTGCCATCAGCGGGGGGCTCGCTAATTCACCCCTCCACTTT.

The chain recombines TRBV28 with TRBJ2-5; 9 bases are shared with TRBD2. The V gene end was trimmed by 2 bases and the J gene end by 1 base; junction bases not matched to a gene: 2. The CDR3 runs to 15 residues. CDR1 and CDR2 from the germline V gene are MDHEN and SYDVKM. The CDR3, as DNA: TGTGCCAGCAGTTTAGCGGGGGGGAGCCAAGAGACCCAGTACTTC. This sequence encodes CASSLAGGSQETQYF.

The V call is TRBV9, the J call TRBJ2-3, with 7 bases that match TRBD2. The CDR3 sequence is 15 residues long. Germline V lookup: CDR1 SGDLS, CDR2 YYNGEE. V lost 3 bases to trimming and J lost 4 bases; unmatched junction nucleotides: 8. The CDR3 DNA reads TGTGCCAGCAGCGCATCTAGCGGAAAGGCAGATACGCAGTATTTT. Translating gives CASSASSGKADTQYF.

The chain links TRBV5-6 to TRBJ2-7, with D tentatively TRBD2 (7 bases). V was cut by 0 bases and J by 2 bases, with 12 bases left in between. The CDR3 has 15 residues. CDR1 is SGHDT, CDR2 YYEEEE, per germline. DNA for the CDR3: TGTGCCAGCAGCTTGGACGGGGGGCTGGCCTACGAGCAGTACTTC. It codes for CASSLDGGLAYEQYF.

The chain carries TRBV5-6 and TRBJ2-3; tentative D call: TRBD2 (6 bases). The CDR3 length is 17 residues. Germline values: CDR1 SGHDT, CDR2 YYEEEE. V shed 4 bases and J shed 5 bases, with 23 bases lying between them. CDR3 coding DNA: TGTGCCAGCAGCCCCACCTCGGTCGGGGGATCGGGAGATACGCAGTATTTT. This codes for CASSPTSVGGSGDTQYF. Complete variable domain (other parts from reference TRBV5-6 and TRBJ2-3): DAGVTQSPTHLIKTRGQQVTLRCSPKSGHDTVSWYQQALGQGPQFIFQYYEEEERQRGNFPDRFSGHQFPNYSSELNVNALLLGDSALYLCASSPTSVGGSGDTQYFGPGTRLTVL.

Concerning this clone itself: Other DNA sequences in this sample translate to the same CDR3. This chain uses TRBV6-5 with TRBJ1-1; 7 bases agree with TRBD1. Germline CDR1 MNHEY, CDR2 SVGAGI. The CDR3 spans 14 residues. With 6 bases clipped from V and 1 base from J, the junction kept 5 bases outside the gene matches. This CDR3 reads CASRSGTANTEAFF. The CDR3 region has the DNA TGTGCCAGCAGGTCCGGGACAGCGAACACTGAAGCTTTCTTT.

This clone was found once. The chain joins TRBV7-2 to TRBJ1-2; no clear D. This CDR3 is built from 16 residues. In germline, CDR1 is SGHTA, CDR2 FQGNSA. Deletions cut 4 bases from V and 0 bases from J, with 15 bases between. The CDR3 coding sequence is TGTGCCAGCAGCTCGAACTCCGGGCCCCCTAACTATGGCTACACCTTC. Its protein is CASSSNSGPPNYGYTF.

The chain joins TRBV5-1 to TRBJ2-3, with 10 bases fitting TRBD2. The CDR3 runs to 15 residues. Germline-derived CDR1 and CDR2 are SGHRS and YFSETQ. V lost 4 bases, J lost 2 bases, and 4 bases stayed unmatched. For the CDR3, the DNA is TGCGCCAGCAGCATGACTAGCGGGCCCACAGATACGCAGTATTTT. Its protein product is CASSMTSGPTDTQYF.

In the case of this clone: Different DNA sequences within this sample yield the same CDR3. The rearrangement uses TRBV7-9 and TRBJ2-7; perhaps TRBD2 as D (5 bases). Trimming removed 0 bases at V and 3 bases at J, with 6 bases between. The CDR3 extends over 13 amino acids. The germline CDR1 and CDR2 sequences are SEHNR and FQNEAQ (reference sequence). CDR3 in DNA: TGTGCCAGCAGCTTAGCCGGGGTCTACGAGCAGTACTTC. This codes for CASSLAGVYEQYF.

This chain uses TRBV7-9 with TRBJ1-4; D gene uncertain. The V gene lost 0 bases and the J gene lost 6 bases, with 8 bases spanning the gap. The CDR3 is made up of 14 amino acids. CDR1 is SEHNR and CDR2 is FQNEAQ in the germline V gene (reference sequence). The CDR3 loop reads CASSLAGGDEKLFF. DNA for the CDR3: TGTGCCAGCAGCTTAGCAGGTGGAGATGAAAAACTGTTTTTT.

The chain employs TRBV28 and TRBJ2-7; 7 bases are shared with TRBD2. CDR1 is MDHEN, CDR2 SYDVKM, per germline. This CDR3 contains 15 residues. V gave up 6 bases and J gave up 1 base; unmatched junction bases: 9. This CDR3 reads CASRGARGSSYEQYF. CDR3 coding DNA: TGTGCCAGCAGGGGTGCGCGGGGGTCGTCCTACGAGCAGTACTTC.

The count of this clone is one. The chain carries TRBV21-1 and TRBJ2-7; TRBD2 is the table's D call, not checked against the DNA. TRBV21-1 is classified as a pseudogene. The CDR3 sequence is 15 residues long. For the CDR3, the DNA is TGTGCCAGCAGCAAAACTAGCGAACCCTACTACGAGCAGTACTTC. It encodes CASSKTSEPYYEQYF.

The count of this clone is one. The chain employs TRBV5-3 and TRBJ2-7; D might be TRBD1 or TRBD2, each matching 5 bases. TRBV5-3 is annotated as an ORF whose role is uncertain. Trimming stripped 4 bases from V and 1 base from J, with 18 bases between. CDR3 size: 16 residues. CDR3 region: CARSPQSPGTSYEQYF. The CDR3 DNA sequence: TGTGCCAGAAGCCCGCAGAGCCCGGGGACGTCCTACGAGCAGTACTTC.

The chain combines TRBV7-2 with TRBJ1-1, with D unresolved. Germline lookup yields CDR1 SGHTA and CDR2 FQGNSA. The length of the CDR3 is 15 residues. V shed 1 base and J shed 1 base, with 10 bases lying between them. CDR3 protein: CASSLVVGQNTEAFF. DNA for the CDR3: TGTGCCAGCAGCTTAGTTGTAGGGCAGAACACTGAAGCTTTCTTT.

This clone was recorded only once. The genes are TRBV30 and TRBJ2-1; 15 bases are a match to TRBD2. The trim removed 0 bases at V and 0 bases at J, leaving 6 bases unmatched. There are 19 residues in the CDR3. Germline V CDR1 and CDR2: GTSNPN, SVGIG (reference sequence). The CDR3: CAWSVSGLAGGSSYNEQFF. CDR3 DNA sequence: TGTGCCTGGAGTGTGTCCGGACTAGCGGGGGGGAGCTCCTACAATGAGCAGTTCTTC.

This clone was observed once. V is TRBV11-2 and J is TRBJ2-3; 8 bases agree with TRBD2. CDR3 length: 17 amino acids. J lost 6 bases, V lost 7 bases, and 18 bases had no gene match. Germline V gives CDR1 SGHAT, CDR2 FQNNGV. The CDR3 is CASKMGRGGGPADTQYF. For the CDR3, the DNA is TGTGCCAGCAAGATGGGAAGAGGCGGGGGGCCGGCCGATACGCAGTATTTT. Filled out from reference TRBV11-2 and TRBJ2-3, the complete variable domain reads EAGVAQSPRYKIIEKRQSVAFWCNPISGHATLYWYQQILGQGPKLLIQFQNNGVVDDSQLPKDRFSAERLKGVDSTLKIQPAKLEDSAVYLCASKMGRGGGPADTQYFGPGTRLTVL.

This chain uses TRBV6-1 with TRBJ2-1; no clear D gene. Trimming pared 7 bases from V and 6 bases from J, leaving 7 bases between. CDR3 length: 11 residues. Per germline, CDR1 MNHNS and CDR2 SASEGT. The CDR3 reads CASILINEQFF. The DNA of the CDR3 is TGTGCCAGCATTTTGATCAATGAGCAGTTCTTC.

This CDR3 reads CASSQLAGASSYEQYF. DNA of the CDR3: TGCGCCAGCAGCCAACTAGCGGGGGCTAGCTCCTACGAGCAGTACTTC. J is TRBJ2-7 and V is TRBV5-1; 11 bases are a match to TRBD2. J gave up 0 bases and V 4 bases, and 6 bases lay outside the gene matches. The CDR3 loop spans 16 amino acids. The germline V gene encodes CDR1 SGHRS and CDR2 YFSETQ.

V gene TRBV23-1 combines with J gene TRBJ2-7; 7 bases line up with TRBD1. TRBV23-1 is sorted into the ORF group, with uncertain function. This CDR3 is built from 16 residues. V lost 1 base to trimming and J lost 3 bases; unmatched junction nucleotides: 9. In DNA form, the CDR3 reads TGCGCCAGCAGTCAATTGCCAGGGGGAAGAGACTACGAGCAGTACTTC. Residues: CASSQLPGGRDYEQYF.

This clone occurred a few times. A junction end diverges from the germline sequence, so it may reflect a read error. The chain links TRBV7-7 to TRBJ1-6; D is uncertain. Looked up from germline, CDR1 is SSHAT and CDR2 is FNYEAQ (reference sequence). This CDR3 region has 13 residues. The CDR3 nucleotides read TGTGCTAGCAGCTTAGATCAGAATTCACCCCTCCACTTT. Translation: CASSLDQNSPLHF. Full variable domain (remainder filled in from reference TRBV7-7 and TRBJ1-6): GAGVSQSPRYKVTKRGQDVTLRCDPISSHATLYWYQQALGQGPEFLTYFNYEAQPDKSGLPSDRFSAERPEGSISTLTIQRTEQRDSAMYRCASSLDQNSPLHFGNGTRLTVT.

The J gene is TRBJ1-3, the V gene TRBV10-3, with TRBD1 identical over 7 bases. V gave up 4 bases and J gave up 0 bases; unmatched junction bases: 3. Germline lookup yields CDR1 ENHRY and CDR2 SYGVKD. The CDR3 is 15 residues long. CDR3 nucleotide sequence: TGTGCCATCAGTGGGGACAGCCACTCTGGAAACACCATATATTTT. Translating gives CAISGDSHSGNTIYF.

The chain links TRBV5-8 to TRBJ1-1; 8 bases fit TRBD1. Germline assignment: CDR1 SGHTS and CDR2 YDEGEE. CDR3 length equals 16 residues. J lost 4 bases, V lost 3 bases, and 11 bases had no gene match. CDR3 in DNA: TGTGCCAGCAGCTCTCTTGGACAGGGCCGTTCCACTGAAGCTTTCTTT. Protein sequence: CASSSLGQGRSTEAFF.

The chain joins TRBV6-5 to TRBJ1-1, with D maybe TRBD1 (6 bases). This CDR3 spans 15 amino acids. Trimming pared 6 bases from V and 2 bases from J, leaving 16 bases between. Germline CDR1 is MNHEY and CDR2 is SVGAGI. This CDR3 is CASRVGGRGNTEAFF. As DNA, the CDR3 is TGTGCCAGCAGGGTGGGGGGGCGCGGAAACACTGAAGCTTTCTTT.

V is TRBV5-4 and J is TRBJ1-4; perhaps TRBD1 as D (6 bases). CDR1 SGHNT and CDR2 YYREEE come from the germline V gene (reference sequence). CDR3 length equals 14 residues. Deletions cut 7 bases from V and 6 bases from J, with 16 bases between. Here the CDR3 DNA reads TGTGCCAGCCCCGCCCTACAGGGTGATGAAAAACTGTTTTTT. Translated, it gives CASPALQGDEKLFF.

The chain links TRBV4-1 to TRBJ2-7; D is unclear. The CDR3 contains 13 residues. The ends were cut back, 0 bases at V and 4 bases at J, with 7 bases in the middle. CDR1 is MGHRA and CDR2 is YSYEKL in the germline V gene. This CDR3 reads CASSQERKYEQYF. The CDR3 DNA reads TGCGCCAGCAGCCAAGAGCGCAAGTACGAGCAGTACTTC.